This T cell receptor (beta chain) came from a study of tumor and adjacent non-tumor tissue in lung cancer. Study-wide background: Aged roughly 30 to 76 years, patients included 10 men and about 5 women with stage I to III disease.

This clonotype was observed at least ten times. The antigen remains unidentified. No cell sorting was done before RNA was extracted from the tissue. This non-tumor lung sample came from over 3 cm beyond the tumor edge. TCRbeta libraries were built with three rounds of nested PCR, modified from ARM-PCR. One entry per CDR3 protein, called by TCRdb with MiXCR from the multiplex PCR reads. This sample has more than 35,000 distinct CDR3 sequences, with roughly 60% found just once. Study-level results: Significantly higher TCR diversity was found in tumor than normal lung. Shorter survival was associated with higher TCR diversity in tumors. Top 100 clones took a larger repertoire share in normal lung.

This CDR3 has 13 amino acids. Germline V lookup: CDR1 SEHNR, CDR2 FQNEAQ (reference sequence). Between the trimmed V and J ends, which lost 4 bases and 8 bases, there was a span of 14 bases. The sample was distant non-tumor lung tissue. The chain carries TRBV7-9 and TRBJ1-1, with a possible D match to TRBD1 (6 bases). This sequence was found in a woman between 40 and 50 years old with non-small cell lung cancer. The CDR3 sequence: CASSSKTGHEAFF. The CDR3 DNA follows: TGTGCCAGCAGCTCGAAGACAGGCCACGAAGCTTTCTTT.